These T cell receptor beta chains were read from a single sample in a study of cytomegalovirus exposure and HLA in healthy donors. Produced via immunoSEQ multiplex PCR; TCRdb's table is partial and in-frame only. The sample holds about 120,000 clones; around 78% are singletons and the top ten take about 3.5%. Specimen: PBMCs. The source is a woman aged 25-40 years in good health and CMV-seropositive. Each CDR3 is given with its conserved first and last residue.

>TRBJ1-3|TRBV7-2|14
CASSSRREGNTIYF
>TRBJ1-2|TRBV4-2|12
CASSPQGQGYTF
>TRBJ2-3|TRBV29-1|16
CSVVGVLGQGTDTQYF
>TRBJ2-1|TRBV28|15
CASSTRLAGVGEQFF
>TRBJ1-5|TRBV2|14
CASRPGGSNQPQHF
>TRBJ1-5|TRBV28|12
CASSVYNQPQHF
>TRBJ1-1|TRBV7-7|9
CASSPGAFF
>TRBJ2-5|TRBV5-1|14
CASSQAGGQETQYF
>TRBJ1-6|TRBV28|14
CASSLSTYNSPLHF
>TRBJ1-4|TRBV18|13
CASQVGTDEKLFF
>TRBJ2-1|TRBV28|13
CASGAGGPSEQFF
>TRBJ1-3|TRBV7-2|13
CASSGDSGNTIYF
>TRBJ2-2|TRBV7-8|20
CASSLAHSWPGGGATGELFF
>TRBJ2-1|TRBV27|13
CASSLGGGNEQFF
>TRBJ1-1|TRBV5-1|15
CASSLVIGGDTEAFF
>TRBJ2-3|TRBV6-1|13
CASRRTGVDTQYF
>TRBJ1-2|TRBV18|13
CASSPAGEYGYTF
>TRBJ2-3|TRBV28|15
CASRPSGGITDTQYF
>TRBJ1-5|TRBV4-1|15
CASSQEGGPNQPQHF
>TRBJ1-4|TRBV6-6|14
CASRSGQPAEKLFF
>TRBJ1-5|TRBV6-5|13
CASRGRGNQPQHF
>TRBJ1-5|TRBV28|16
CASSHGGGRGNQPQHF
>TRBJ2-7|TRBV4-3|16
CASSHRTDRSTYEQYF
>TRBJ1-6|TRBV7-2|11
CASRLNSPLHF
>TRBJ1-1|TRBV5-5|13
CASSFPGNTEAFF
>TRBJ1-1|TRBV7-6|14
CASSLDIWNTEAFF
>TRBJ2-1|TRBV4-1|16
CASSQGLAGEEDEQFF
>TRBJ2-2|TRBV7-8|16
CASSLPGQGLTGELFF
>TRBJ2-3|TRBV4-2|13
CASSQPEVDTQYF
>TRBJ1-1|TRBV7-9|15
CASSLTGVLSTEAFF
>TRBJ2-3|TRBV18|12
CASSAYMYTQYF
>TRBJ1-2|TRBV4-1|14
CASSQDLSRDSYTF
>TRBJ2-1|TRBV29-1|14
CSVEGRGGYNEQFF
>TRBJ2-1|TRBV4-3|12
CASSPRGGPQFF
>.|TRBV7-9|15
CASSPGPWSNYEQYF
>TRBJ2-1|TRBV6-1|15
CASMFGASGGGKQFF
>TRBJ1-1|TRBV13|13
CASSFQGGGGAFF
>TRBJ2-1|TRBV5-4|15
CATDGRGLGYNEQFF
>TRBJ1-6|TRBV7-9|14
CASSPGQGNSPLHF
>TRBJ2-7|TRBV19|13
CASSITGSYEQYF
>TRBJ1-2|TRBV2|13
CASSLDRVAGYTF
>TRBJ2-7|TRBV19|15
CASSMTGGASYEQYF
>TRBJ1-5|TRBV28|15
CASSLSAGGNQPQHF
>TRBJ2-1|TRBV2|15
CASSAGQGAYNEQFF
>TRBJ1-4|TRBV6-1|13
CASSESGDEKLFF
>TRBJ1-1|TRBV2|13
CASSEEGVTEAFF
>TRBJ1-6|TRBV9|15
CASSARGLKNSPLHF
>TRBJ1-3|TRBV2|14
CASSQQGRGNTIYF
>TRBJ2-4|TRBV19|15
CASSTPGQGRNIQYF
>TRBJ2-7|TRBV7-9|14
CASSIRDSSYEQYF